Described below is a single TCR beta chain sequence and its context. The target of this receptor is not known. No much larger clone exists at a distance of one base, and base qualities are not known. This entry comes from a study of early T cells in non-severe SARS-CoV-2 infection (dated by TCRdb to the early 2020s). About the investigation overall: Because TCR sequencing relied on bulk RNA taken from unsorted whole blood, pairing of alpha and beta chains was not possible. The paper's findings and limits, for the study overall: VDJdb matching was skewed toward anti-spike CD8 responses and likely underestimated virus-specific expansions by missing private and CD4 specificities.

Deletion took 5 bases off V and 4 bases off J, with a span of 12 bases between the germline ends. There are 13 amino acids in the CDR3, from cysteine to phenylalanine inclusive. The read is trimmed to its CDR3 DNA, 39 bases read in frame from base 1. The germline V gene (reference sequence) provides CDR1 LNHDA and CDR2 SQIVND. This was a case-control study nested in a cohort of healthcare workers in London, UK, who had nasopharyngeal swab PCR tests and blood samples taken every week. Healthcare workers were recruited between 23 and 31 March 2020, during the week of the UK lockdown, and were followed weekly for up to about 16 weeks. Library preparation was by 5' RACE. TCRdb records NextSeq 500 as the sequencer. Unique molecular identifiers were attached to individual cDNA molecules in the TCR library protocol so that sequencing error and PCR bias could be corrected. TCR alpha and beta chains were both sequenced, and the abundances of alpha and beta sequences in each sample were closely correlated with each other. The original pipeline was this. Decombinator V4 was used to annotate the V gene, J gene and CDR3 of the TCR sequences. TCRs were defined as expanded if a significant change between any two time points was detected under a Poisson model with p below 0.0001. TCR abundances were normalised to the total number of TCRs sequenced per sample and expressed as counts per million. MAIT TCRs were defined by TRAV1-2 paired with TRAJ12, TRAJ20 or TRAJ33, and iNKT TCRs by TRAV10 paired with TRAJ18. A search of VDJdb, accessed on 1 November 2021, was run for TCRs annotated to CMV, EBV and SARS-CoV-2, with TCRs annotated for multiple antigens excluded. In TCRdb, the public reads were trimmed at Q25 with fastp and aligned with MiXCR, with productive beta chains retained. Rows with a matching CDR3 protein are joined into one entry that keeps the most common DNA and genes. The V and J calls and clone size are TCRdb's, not the authors'. The sample records 32,000 or so distinct CDR3 sequences, under 6% of which are singletons. Together, the top ten hold over 12% of the sample.

The sequence was collected from an adult who was a healthcare worker with PCR-confirmed SARS-CoV-2 infection or an uninfected control (not recorded which). The sample comprised whole blood. The sequence links TRBV19 to TRBJ2-7; confidence is insufficient to name the D gene. The CDR3 sequence is CASSPLVGYEQYF. The sequenced DNA is TGTGCCAGTAGTCCCCTGGTGGGGTACGAGCAGTACTTC.